These T cell receptor beta chains were read from a single sample in a study of molecular identifiers for immune sequencing clone quantification. TCRdb analysed the PCR reads with MiXCR anew, one entry per CDR3 protein. The table includes under 600,000 distinct CDR3 sequences, about a fifth detected once. Input material: naive CD8+ T cells from blood, with Jurkat cell RNA spiked in. Receptors originate from a human donor in good health. Some libraries in this study had Jurkat cell RNA spiked in. Each CDR3 is given with its conserved first and last residue. Fields, in order: V gene, J gene, D gene, clone size, CDR3 DNA, CDR3 protein. A D gene is named only where the DNA matches it firmly. Size tells how often a clone was seen (once, few, many) or the class of an expanded clone, and some rows leave it out.

>TRBV7-2|TRBJ1-6|NA|NA
TGTGCCAGCAGCTTAACCCGCGACAGCAATTCACCCCTCCACTTT
CASSLTRDSNSPLHF
>TRBV29-1|TRBJ1-3|TRBD1|many
TGCAGCGCTGAGACAGGGGCTGGAAACACCATATATTTT
CSAETGAGNTIYF
>TRBV6-5|TRBJ2-2|NA|NA
TGTGCCAGCAGTTACGGCTGGCCCACCGGGGAGCTGTTTTTT
CASSYGWPTGELFF
>TRBV19|TRBJ1-1|NA|few
TGTGCCAGTAGTATAGGATGGCGGCAGGCCTACACTGAAGCTTTCTTT
CASSIGWRQAYTEAFF
>TRBV7-9|TRBJ1-4|NA|many
TGTGCCAGCAGCCCCCAGGGACCCTGGAATGAAAAACTGTTTTTT
CASSPQGPWNEKLFF
>TRBV2|TRBJ2-4|NA|many
TGTGCCAGCAGCGAGTCTAGCAGGACGGACATTCAGTACTTC
CASSESSRTDIQYF
>TRBV20-1|TRBJ2-3|TRBD2|NA
TGCAGTGCGATCATTCCCGGGGAGGGGCTCACCCCCACAGATACGCAGTATTTT
CSAIIPGEGLTPTDTQYF
>TRBV29-1|TRBJ1-5|NA|many
TGCAGCGTCGGAGTAGGAGATAGCAATCAGCCCCAGCATTTT
CSVGVGDSNQPQHF
>TRBV13|TRBJ2-3|TRBD2|many
TGTGCCAGCAGCAAGGGACTAGCGGATACGCAGTATTTT
CASSKGLADTQYF
>TRBV9|TRBJ1-1|NA|NA
TGTGCCAGCAGCGGGGCGACAGGGAACACTGAAGCTTTCTTT
CASSGATGNTEAFF
>TRBV6-5|TRBJ1-1|NA|NA
TGTGCCGGCAGCACGGACACCGGAAGGACGGCTTTCTTT
CAGSTDTGRTAFF
>TRBV19|TRBJ2-3|TRBD1|many
TGTGCCAGTAGTAACCCGGACAGGGGAAACACAGATACGCAGTATTTT
CASSNPDRGNTDTQYF
>TRBV27|TRBJ2-7|TRBD2|many
TGTGCCAGCAGTTTAGGAGCGGGGACCTACGAGCAGTACTTC
CASSLGAGTYEQYF
>TRBV12-3/TRBV12-4|TRBJ2-7|TRBD2|NA
TGTGCCGGCAGTTTAAGGAAGCGGGAGATGGGGGAGCAGTACTTC
CAGSLRKREMGEQYF
>TRBV28|TRBJ2-2|TRBD2|NA
TGTGCCAGCAGTTTGAAGACTAGCTTGAACACCGGGGAGCTGTTTTTT
CASSLKTSLNTGELFF
>TRBV13|TRBJ2-1|NA|few
TGTGCCAGCAGCTTAGAAGCTCGTGGGCAGTTCTTC
CASSLEARGQFF
>TRBV10-3|TRBJ2-7|NA|NA
TGTGCCATCAGTGAGTCGAGTGGCTTTGCCTCCTGCGAGCAGTACTTC
CAISESSGFASCEQYF
>TRBV27|TRBJ2-7|NA|NA
TGTGCCAGCAGTTTAGGTCCGGGCATAAAGTACGAGCAGTACTTC
CASSLGPGIKYEQYF
>TRBV10-2|TRBJ2-5|NA|NA
TGCGCCAGCAGTGACATAGGAGAGGTGACCCAGTACTTC
CASSDIGEVTQYF
>TRBV7-6|TRBJ2-5|NA|many
TGTGCCAGCAGCTCAGACCCGAAGGAGACCCAGTACTTC
CASSSDPKETQYF
>TRBV2|TRBJ1-4|NA|few
TGTGCCAGCAGTGAGGATACCTACTATCGTGAAAAACTGTTTTTT
CASSEDTYYREKLFF
>TRBV2|TRBJ2-3|TRBD2|many
TGTGCCAGCAGTGAAACCTGGGCTAGCGGGGGAAAGCCAGATACGCAGTATTTT
CASSETWASGGKPDTQYF
>TRBV7-9|TRBJ2-4|NA|few
TGTGCCAGCAGCCCCCCCGGGACAGCCAAAAACATTCAGTACTTC
CASSPPGTAKNIQYF
>TRBV19|TRBJ1-6|NA|few
TGTGCCAGTAGTATAGCGGGTAATTCACCCCTCCACTTT
CASSIAGNSPLHF
>TRBV27|TRBJ1-1|NA|many
TGTGCCAGCAGTCCGTTACAGGGCCCGAACACTGAAGCTTTCTTT
CASSPLQGPNTEAFF
>TRBV25-1|TRBJ1-5|NA|many
TGTGCCAGCAGTGAATCGGAGGGGAATCAGCCCCAGCATTTT
CASSESEGNQPQHF
>TRBV27|TRBJ1-5|NA|NA
TGTGCCAGCAGTTTAGGTCAGCAGCAGCCCCAGCATTTT
CASSLGQQQPQHF
>TRBV7-9|TRBJ2-7|TRBD1|NA
TGTGCCAGCAGCGTACGGGACAGGGGGTCCTATACTAACTACGAGCAGTACTTC
CASSVRDRGSYTNYEQYF
>TRBV7-9|TRBJ2-7|TRBD1|NA
TGTGCCAGCAGCGCCCCCGGGACAGCTTACTACGAGCAGTACTTC
CASSAPGTAYYEQYF
>TRBV29-1|TRBJ1-1|TRBD1|many
TGCAGCAGTGGACAGGGGTTATACGCTTTCTTT
CSSGQGLYAFF
>TRBV4-3|TRBJ2-7|NA|few
TGCGCCAGCAGCCATGGGACCGCTAGTTACGAGCAGTACTTC
CASSHGTASYEQYF
>TRBV25-1|TRBJ1-2|TRBD1|few
TGTGCCAGCAGTGCCGCCCCCACGGACAGGGGCTATGGCTACACCTTC
CASSAAPTDRGYGYTF
>TRBV24-1|TRBJ2-3|NA|NA
TGTGCCACCAGTGATAAGGTAGCTCTACCCACAGATACGCAGTATTTT
CATSDKVALPTDTQYF